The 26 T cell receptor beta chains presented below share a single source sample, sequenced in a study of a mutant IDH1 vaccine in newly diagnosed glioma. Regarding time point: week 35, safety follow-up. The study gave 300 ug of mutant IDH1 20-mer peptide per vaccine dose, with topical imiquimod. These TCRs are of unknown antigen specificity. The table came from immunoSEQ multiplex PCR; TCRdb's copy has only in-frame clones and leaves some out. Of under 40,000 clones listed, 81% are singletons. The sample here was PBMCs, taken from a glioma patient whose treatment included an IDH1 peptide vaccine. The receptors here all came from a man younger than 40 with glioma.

CDR3 DNA sequence: TGTGCCAGCAGCGCCTGGGCGAAGGAAGCTTTCTTT. This codes for CASSAWAKEAFF. The chain recombines TRBV5-4 with TRBJ1-1; no firm D call. The CDR3 runs 12 residues. V was shortened by 4 bases and J by 8 bases, with 12 bases between the two germline ends. Germline V lookup: CDR1 SGHNT, CDR2 YYREEE (reference sequence). The whole variable domain, filled in from reference TRBV5-4 and TRBJ1-1, reads ETGVTQSPTHLIKTRGQQVTLRCSSQSGHNTVSWYQQALGQGPQFIFQYYREEENGRGNFPPRFSGLQFPNYSSELNVNALELDDSALYLCASSAWAKEAFFGQGTRLTVV.

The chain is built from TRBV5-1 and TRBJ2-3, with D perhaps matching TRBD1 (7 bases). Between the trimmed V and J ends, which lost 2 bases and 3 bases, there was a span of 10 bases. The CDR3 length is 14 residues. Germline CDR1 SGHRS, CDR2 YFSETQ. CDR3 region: CASSLPGGTDTQYF. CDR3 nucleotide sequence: TGCGCCAGCAGCTTACCAGGGGGGACAGATACGCAGTATTTT.

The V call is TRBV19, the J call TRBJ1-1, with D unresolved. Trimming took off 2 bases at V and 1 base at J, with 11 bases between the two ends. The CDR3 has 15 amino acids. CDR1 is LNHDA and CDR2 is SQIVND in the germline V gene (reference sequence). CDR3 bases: TGTGCCAGTAGTATAATAGCTGCGGGGAACACTGAAGCTTTCTTT. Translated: CASSIIAAGNTEAFF.

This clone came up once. DNA for the CDR3: TGTGCCAGCAGCTTGGACGCCATGGAGACCCAGTACTTC. Translated, it gives CASSLDAMETQYF. V usage is TRBV5-6 and J usage is TRBJ2-5; the D is unclear. CDR1 is SGHDT, CDR2 YYEEEE, per germline. Trimming shortened V by 0 bases and J by 5 bases, and 8 bases separated the two germline ends. This CDR3 spans 13 amino acids.

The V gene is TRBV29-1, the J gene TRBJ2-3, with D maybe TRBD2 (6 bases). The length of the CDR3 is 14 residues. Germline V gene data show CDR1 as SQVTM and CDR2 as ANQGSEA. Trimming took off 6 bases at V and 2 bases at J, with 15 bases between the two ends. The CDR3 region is CSVRRELITDTQYF. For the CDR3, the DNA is TGCAGCGTGCGTCGGGAGCTAATCACAGATACGCAGTATTTT.

CDR3 protein: CASSFIAGQWDEQFF. In nucleotides, the CDR3 is TGCGCCAGCAGCTTTATCGCCGGACAGTGGGATGAGCAGTTCTTC. The chain couples TRBV5-1 to TRBJ2-1, with a weak D call TRBD1 (6 bases). The CDR3 sequence is 15 residues long. Trimming took 2 bases from V and 8 from J, leaving 17 bases between them. Germline-derived CDR1 and CDR2 are SGHRS and YFSETQ.

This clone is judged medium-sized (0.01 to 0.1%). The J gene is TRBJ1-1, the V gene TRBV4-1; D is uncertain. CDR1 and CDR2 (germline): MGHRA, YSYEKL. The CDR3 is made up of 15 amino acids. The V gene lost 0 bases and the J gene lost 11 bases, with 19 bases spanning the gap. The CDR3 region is CASSQDPQETTVAFF. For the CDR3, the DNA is TGCGCCAGCAGCCAAGACCCTCAGGAGACGACCGTCGCTTTCTTT.

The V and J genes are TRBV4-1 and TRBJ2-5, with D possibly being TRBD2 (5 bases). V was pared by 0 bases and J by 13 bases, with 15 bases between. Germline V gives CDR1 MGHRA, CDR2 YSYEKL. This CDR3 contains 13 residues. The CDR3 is CASSQDGWRPPYF. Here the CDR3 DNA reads TGCGCCAGCAGCCAAGATGGGTGGAGGCCACCGTACTTC.

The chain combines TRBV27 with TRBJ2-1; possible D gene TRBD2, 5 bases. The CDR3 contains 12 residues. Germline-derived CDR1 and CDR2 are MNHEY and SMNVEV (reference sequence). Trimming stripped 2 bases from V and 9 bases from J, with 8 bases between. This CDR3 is CASSLRGGEQFF. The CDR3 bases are TGTGCCAGCAGTTTAAGAGGAGGTGAGCAGTTCTTC.

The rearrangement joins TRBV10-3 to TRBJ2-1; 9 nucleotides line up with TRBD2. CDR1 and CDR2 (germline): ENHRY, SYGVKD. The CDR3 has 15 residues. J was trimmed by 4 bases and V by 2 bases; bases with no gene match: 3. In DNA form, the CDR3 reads TGTGCCATCAGTGAGGGCGGGAGGGGTTACAATGAGCAGTTCTTC. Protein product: CAISEGGRGYNEQFF.

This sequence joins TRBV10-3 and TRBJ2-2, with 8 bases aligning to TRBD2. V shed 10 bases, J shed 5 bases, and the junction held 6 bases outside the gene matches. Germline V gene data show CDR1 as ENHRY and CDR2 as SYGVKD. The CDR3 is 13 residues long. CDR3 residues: CATTSGRTGELFF. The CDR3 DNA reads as TGTGCCACAACTAGCGGACGAACCGGGGAGCTGTTTTTT.

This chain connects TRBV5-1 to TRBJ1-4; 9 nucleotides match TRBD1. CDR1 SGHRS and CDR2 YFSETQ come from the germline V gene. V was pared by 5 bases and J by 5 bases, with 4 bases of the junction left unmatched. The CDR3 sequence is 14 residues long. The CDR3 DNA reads TGCGCCAGCAGATTCGACAGGGGGAATGAAAAACTGTTTTTT. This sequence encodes CASRFDRGNEKLFF. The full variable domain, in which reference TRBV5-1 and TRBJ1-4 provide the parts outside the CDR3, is KAGVTQTPRYLIKTRGQQVTLSCSPISGHRSVSWYQQTPGQGLQFLFEYFSETQRNKGNFPGRFSGRQFSNSRSEMNVSTLELGDSALYLCASRFDRGNEKLFFGSGTQLSVL.

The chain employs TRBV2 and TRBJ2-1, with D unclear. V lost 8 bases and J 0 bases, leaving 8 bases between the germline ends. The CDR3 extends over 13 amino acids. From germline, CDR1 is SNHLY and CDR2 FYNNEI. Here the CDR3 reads CASRLSSYNEQFF. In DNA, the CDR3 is TGTGCCAGCCGTCTGAGCTCCTACAATGAGCAGTTCTTC.

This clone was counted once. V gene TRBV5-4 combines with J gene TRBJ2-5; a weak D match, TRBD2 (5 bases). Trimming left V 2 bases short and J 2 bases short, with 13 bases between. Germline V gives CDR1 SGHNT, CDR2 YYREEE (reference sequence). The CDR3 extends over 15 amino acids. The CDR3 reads CASSFEGTRQETQYF. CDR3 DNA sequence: TGTGCCAGCAGCTTCGAGGGTACTAGGCAAGAGACCCAGTACTTC.

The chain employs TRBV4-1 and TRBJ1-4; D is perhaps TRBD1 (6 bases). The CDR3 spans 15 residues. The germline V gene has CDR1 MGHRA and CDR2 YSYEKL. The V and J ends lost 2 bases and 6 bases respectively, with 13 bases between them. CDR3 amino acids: CASSQPGERYEKLFF. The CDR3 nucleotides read TGCGCCAGCAGCCAACCAGGGGAGAGATATGAAAAACTGTTTTTT.

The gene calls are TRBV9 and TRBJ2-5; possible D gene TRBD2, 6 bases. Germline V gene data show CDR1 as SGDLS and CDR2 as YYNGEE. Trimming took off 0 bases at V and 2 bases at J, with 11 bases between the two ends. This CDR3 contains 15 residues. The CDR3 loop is CASSVGGSGQETQYF. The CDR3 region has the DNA TGTGCCAGCAGCGTAGGAGGGAGCGGGCAAGAGACCCAGTACTTC.

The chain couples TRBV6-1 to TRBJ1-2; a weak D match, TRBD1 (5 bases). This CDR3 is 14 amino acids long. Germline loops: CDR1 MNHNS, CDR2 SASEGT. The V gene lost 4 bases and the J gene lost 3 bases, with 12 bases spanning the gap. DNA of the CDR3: TGTGCCAGCAGTGCGGGCAGGGTGGACTATGGCTACACCTTC. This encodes CASSAGRVDYGYTF.

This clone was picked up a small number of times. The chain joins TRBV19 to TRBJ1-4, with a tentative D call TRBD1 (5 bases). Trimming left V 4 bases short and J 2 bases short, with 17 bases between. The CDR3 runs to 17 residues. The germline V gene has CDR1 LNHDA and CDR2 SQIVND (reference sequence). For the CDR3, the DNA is TGTGCCAGTAGTAAGACAGCGAACGGGTATACTAATGAAAAACTGTTTTTT. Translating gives CASSKTANGYTNEKLFF.

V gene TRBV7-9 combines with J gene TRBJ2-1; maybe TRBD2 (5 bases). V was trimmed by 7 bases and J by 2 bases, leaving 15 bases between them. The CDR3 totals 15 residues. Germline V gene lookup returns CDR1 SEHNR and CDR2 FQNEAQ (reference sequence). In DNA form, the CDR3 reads TGTGCCAGCACCCCTGCGGCGGGTACCTACAATGAGCAGTTCTTC. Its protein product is CASTPAAGTYNEQFF.

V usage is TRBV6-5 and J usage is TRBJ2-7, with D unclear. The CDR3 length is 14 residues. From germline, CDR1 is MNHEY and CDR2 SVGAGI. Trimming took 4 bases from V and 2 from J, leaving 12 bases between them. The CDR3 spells CASSSRLLTYEQYF. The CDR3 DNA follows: TGTGCCAGCAGTTCAAGGCTTCTTACCTACGAGCAGTACTTC.

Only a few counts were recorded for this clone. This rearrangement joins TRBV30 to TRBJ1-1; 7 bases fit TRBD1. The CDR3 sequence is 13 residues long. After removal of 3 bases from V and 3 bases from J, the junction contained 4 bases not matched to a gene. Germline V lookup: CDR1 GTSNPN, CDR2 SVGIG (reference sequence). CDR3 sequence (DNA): TGTGCCTGGAGCCAGACAGGGTACACTGAAGCTTTCTTT. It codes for CAWSQTGYTEAFF.

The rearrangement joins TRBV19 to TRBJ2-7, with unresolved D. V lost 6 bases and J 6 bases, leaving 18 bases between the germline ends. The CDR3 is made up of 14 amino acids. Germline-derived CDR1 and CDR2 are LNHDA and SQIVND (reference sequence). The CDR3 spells CASSQRSPSGEQYF. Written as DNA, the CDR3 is TGTGCCAGTAGCCAACGGTCCCCATCAGGCGAGCAGTACTTC.

This CDR3 reads CASRSDSNQPQHF. Written as DNA, the CDR3 is TGCGCCAGCAGGTCGGATAGCAATCAGCCCCAGCATTTT. The rearrangement links TRBV5-1 to TRBJ1-5; D uncertain. Between the trimmed V and J ends, which lost 5 bases and 0 bases, there was a span of 6 bases. The germline gives CDR1 SGHRS, CDR2 YFSETQ. This CDR3 spans 13 amino acids.

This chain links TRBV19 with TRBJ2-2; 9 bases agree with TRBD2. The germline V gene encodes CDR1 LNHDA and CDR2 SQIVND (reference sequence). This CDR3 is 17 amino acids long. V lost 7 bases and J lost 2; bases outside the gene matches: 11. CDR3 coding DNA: TGTGCCAGTAAAATTGCTAGCGGGAATCACAACACCGGGGAGCTGTTTTTT. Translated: CASKIASGNHNTGELFF.

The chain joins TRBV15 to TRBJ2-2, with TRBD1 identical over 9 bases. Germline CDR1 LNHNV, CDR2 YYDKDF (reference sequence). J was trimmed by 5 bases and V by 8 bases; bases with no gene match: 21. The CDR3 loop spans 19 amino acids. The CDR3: CATRNPDIGQGRDTGELFF. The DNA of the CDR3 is TGTGCCACCCGCAATCCTGATATAGGACAGGGGCGAGATACCGGGGAGCTGTTTTTT.

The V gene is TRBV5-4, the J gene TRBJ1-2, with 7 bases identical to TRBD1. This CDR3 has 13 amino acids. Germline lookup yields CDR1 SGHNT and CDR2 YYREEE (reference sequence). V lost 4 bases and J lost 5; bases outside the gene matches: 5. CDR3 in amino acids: CASSRTGSYGYTF. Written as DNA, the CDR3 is TGTGCCAGCAGCAGGACAGGTAGTTATGGCTACACCTTC.